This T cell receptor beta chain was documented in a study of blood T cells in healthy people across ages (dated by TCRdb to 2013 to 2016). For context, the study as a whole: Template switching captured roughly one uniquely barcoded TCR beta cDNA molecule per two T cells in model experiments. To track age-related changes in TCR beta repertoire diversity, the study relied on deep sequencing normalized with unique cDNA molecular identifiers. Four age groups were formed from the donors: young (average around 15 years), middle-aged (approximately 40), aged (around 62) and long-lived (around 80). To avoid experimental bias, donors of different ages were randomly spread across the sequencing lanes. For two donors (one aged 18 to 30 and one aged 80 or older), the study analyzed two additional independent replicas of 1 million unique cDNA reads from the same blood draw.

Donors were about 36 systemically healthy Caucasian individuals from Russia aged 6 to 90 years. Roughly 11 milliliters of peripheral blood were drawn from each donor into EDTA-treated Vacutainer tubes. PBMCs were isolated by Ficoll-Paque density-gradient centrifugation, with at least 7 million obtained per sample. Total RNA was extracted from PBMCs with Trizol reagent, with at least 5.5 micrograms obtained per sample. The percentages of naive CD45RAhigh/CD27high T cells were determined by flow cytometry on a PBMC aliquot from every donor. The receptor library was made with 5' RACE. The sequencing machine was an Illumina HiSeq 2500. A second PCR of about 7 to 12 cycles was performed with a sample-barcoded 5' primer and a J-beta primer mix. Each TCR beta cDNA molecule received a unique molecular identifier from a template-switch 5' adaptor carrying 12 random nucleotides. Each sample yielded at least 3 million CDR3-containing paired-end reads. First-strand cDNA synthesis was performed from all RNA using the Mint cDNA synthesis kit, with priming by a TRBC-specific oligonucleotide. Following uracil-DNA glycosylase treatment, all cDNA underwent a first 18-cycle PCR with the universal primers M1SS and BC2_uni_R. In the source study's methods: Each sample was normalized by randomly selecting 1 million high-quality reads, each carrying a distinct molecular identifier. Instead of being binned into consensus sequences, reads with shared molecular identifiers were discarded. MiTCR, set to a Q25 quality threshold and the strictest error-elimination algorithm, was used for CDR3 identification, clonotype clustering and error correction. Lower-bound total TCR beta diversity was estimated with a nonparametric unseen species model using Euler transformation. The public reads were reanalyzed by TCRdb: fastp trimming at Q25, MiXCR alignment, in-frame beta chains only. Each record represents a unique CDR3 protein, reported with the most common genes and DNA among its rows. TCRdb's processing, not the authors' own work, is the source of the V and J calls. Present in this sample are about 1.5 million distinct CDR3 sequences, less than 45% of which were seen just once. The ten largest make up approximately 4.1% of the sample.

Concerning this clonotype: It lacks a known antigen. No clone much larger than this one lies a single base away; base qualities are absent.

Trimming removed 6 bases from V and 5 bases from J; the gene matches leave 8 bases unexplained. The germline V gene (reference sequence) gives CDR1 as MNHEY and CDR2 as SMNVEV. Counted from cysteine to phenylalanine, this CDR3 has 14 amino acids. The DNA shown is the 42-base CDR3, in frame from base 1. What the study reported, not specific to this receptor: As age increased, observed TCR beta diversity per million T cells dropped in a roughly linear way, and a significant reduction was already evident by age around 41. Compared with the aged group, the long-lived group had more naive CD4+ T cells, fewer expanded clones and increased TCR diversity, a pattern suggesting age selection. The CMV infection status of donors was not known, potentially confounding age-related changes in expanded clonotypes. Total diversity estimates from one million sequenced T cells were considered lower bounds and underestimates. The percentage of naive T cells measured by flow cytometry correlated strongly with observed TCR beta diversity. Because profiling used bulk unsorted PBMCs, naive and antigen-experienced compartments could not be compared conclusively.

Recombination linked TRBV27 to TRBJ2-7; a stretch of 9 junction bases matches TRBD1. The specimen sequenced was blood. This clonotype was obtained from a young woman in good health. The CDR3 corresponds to CASSRGTGLDEQYF. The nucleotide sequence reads TGTGCCAGCAGCCGAGGGACAGGGCTGGACGAGCAGTACTTC.